This T cell receptor (beta chain) was identified in a study of vaccination and CD4 T cells after COVID-19. Study-level information: Vaccination of participants consisted of two doses of either BNT162b2 or mRNA-1273 vaccine.

Noted treatment: approximately nine-day PBMC culture with coronavirus spike peptide pools or control peptides (ViraFEST assay). Cultured CD4+ T cell DNA was sequenced using the Oncomine TCR Beta short-read assay. TCRdb independently ran MiXCR on the PCR reads; one entry per CDR3 protein. The sample lists 15,000 to 20,000 distinct CDR3 sequences, around 45% occurring once. This clonotype was detected only a few times. Antigen specificity is unknown. V lost 0 bases and J lost 0, with 9 bases in between. The CDR3 covers 15 residues. Germline V gene lookup returns CDR1 DFQATT and CDR2 SNEGSKA (reference sequence).

This specimen was CD4+ T cells from blood, cultured in vitro, taken after SARS-CoV-2 vaccination. V and J are TRBV20-1 and TRBJ1-3, with a weak D call TRBD1 (5 bases). The TCR originated in a human donor who had recovered from COVID-19. The CDR3 here is CSARDGGRSGNTIYF. The DNA for the CDR3 is TGCAGTGCTAGAGATGGGGGTCGCTCTGGAAACACCATATATTTT.